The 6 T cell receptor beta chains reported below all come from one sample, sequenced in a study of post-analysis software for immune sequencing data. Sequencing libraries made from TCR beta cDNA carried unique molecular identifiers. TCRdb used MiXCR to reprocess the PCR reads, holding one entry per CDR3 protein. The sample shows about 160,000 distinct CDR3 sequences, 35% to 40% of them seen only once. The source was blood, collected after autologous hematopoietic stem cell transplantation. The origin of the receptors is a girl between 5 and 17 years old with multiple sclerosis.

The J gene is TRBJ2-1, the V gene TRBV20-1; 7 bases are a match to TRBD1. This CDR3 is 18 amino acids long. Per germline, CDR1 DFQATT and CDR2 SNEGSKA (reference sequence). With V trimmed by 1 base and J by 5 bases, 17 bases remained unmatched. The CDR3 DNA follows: TGCAGTGCTAGAGCCCCTTTAGGTGCAGGGGGTTTGGACAATGAGCAGTTCTTC. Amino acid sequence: CSARAPLGAGGLDNEQFF.

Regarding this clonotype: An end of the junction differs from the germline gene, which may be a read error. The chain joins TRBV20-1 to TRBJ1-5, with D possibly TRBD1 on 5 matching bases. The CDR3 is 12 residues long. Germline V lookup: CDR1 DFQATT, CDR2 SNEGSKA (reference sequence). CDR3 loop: CSAGDFPQPLHF. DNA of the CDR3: TGCAGTGCTGGGGACTTCCCCCAGCCCCTGCATTTT.

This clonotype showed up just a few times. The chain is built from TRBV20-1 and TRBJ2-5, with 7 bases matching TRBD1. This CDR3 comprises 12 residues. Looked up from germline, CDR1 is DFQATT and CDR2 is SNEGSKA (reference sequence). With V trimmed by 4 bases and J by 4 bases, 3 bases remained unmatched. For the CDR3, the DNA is TGCAGTGCTAAAACAGGGGTAGAGACCCAGTACTTC. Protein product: CSAKTGVETQYF.

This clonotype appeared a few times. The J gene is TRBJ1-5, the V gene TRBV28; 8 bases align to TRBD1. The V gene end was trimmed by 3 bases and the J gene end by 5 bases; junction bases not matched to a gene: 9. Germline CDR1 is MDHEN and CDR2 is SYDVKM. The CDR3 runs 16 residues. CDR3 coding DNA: TGTGCCAGCAGTTTTTTGCTACAGGGGGGTCATCAGCCCCAGCATTTT. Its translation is CASSFLLQGGHQPQHF.

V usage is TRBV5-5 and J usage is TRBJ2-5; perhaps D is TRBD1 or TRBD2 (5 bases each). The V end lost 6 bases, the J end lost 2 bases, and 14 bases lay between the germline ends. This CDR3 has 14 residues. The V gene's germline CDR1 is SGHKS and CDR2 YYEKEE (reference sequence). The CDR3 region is CASIGVAGQETQYF. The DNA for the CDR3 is TGTGCCAGCATAGGGGTGGCGGGTCAAGAGACCCAGTACTTC.

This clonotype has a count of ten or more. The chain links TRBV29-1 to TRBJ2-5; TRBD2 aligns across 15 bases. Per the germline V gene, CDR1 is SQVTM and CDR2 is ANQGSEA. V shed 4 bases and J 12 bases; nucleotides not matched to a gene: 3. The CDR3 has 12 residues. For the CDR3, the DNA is TGCAGCGTTGGGACTAGCGGGAGGGCGGAGTACTTC. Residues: CSVGTSGRAEYF.